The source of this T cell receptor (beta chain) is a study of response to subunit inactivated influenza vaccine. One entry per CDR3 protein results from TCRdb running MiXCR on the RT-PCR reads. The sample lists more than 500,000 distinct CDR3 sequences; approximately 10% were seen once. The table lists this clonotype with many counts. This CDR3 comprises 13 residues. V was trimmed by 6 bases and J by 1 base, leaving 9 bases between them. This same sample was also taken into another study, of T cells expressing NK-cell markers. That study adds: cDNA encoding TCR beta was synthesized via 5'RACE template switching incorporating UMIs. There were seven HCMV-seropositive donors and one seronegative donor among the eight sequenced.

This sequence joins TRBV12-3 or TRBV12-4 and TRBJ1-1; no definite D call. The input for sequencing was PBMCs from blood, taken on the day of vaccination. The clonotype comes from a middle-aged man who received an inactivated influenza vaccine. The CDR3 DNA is TGTGCCAGCAGCCCACAGAGGAACACTGAAGCTTTCTTT. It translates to CASSPQRNTEAFF.